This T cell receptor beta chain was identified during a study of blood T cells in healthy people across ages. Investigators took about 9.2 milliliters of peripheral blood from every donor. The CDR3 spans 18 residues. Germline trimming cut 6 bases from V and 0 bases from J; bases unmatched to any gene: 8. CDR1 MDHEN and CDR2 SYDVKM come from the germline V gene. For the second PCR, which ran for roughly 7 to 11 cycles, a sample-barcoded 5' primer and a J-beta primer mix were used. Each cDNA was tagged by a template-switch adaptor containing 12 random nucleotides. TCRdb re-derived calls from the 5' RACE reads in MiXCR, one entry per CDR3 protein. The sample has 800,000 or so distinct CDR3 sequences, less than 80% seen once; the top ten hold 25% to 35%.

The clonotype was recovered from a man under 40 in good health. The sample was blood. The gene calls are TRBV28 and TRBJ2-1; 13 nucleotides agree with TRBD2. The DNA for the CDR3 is TGTGCCAGCAGACCCGGACTAGCGGGGGCGGGCTCCTACAATGAGCAGTTCTTC. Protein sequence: CASRPGLAGAGSYNEQFF.